The rows below give T cell receptor beta chains drawn from one sample of a study of OX40 agonist ivuxolimab in advanced cancers. Sequenced by immunoSEQ multiplex PCR; TCRdb stores in-frame clones only, minus some. The sample shows around 71,000 clones, approximately 78% of them seen only once. The material was CD4+ or CD8+ T cells sorted from blood, obtained in a trial of the OX40 agonist ivuxolimab. These TCRs come from an adult with an advanced solid tumor such as melanoma, head and neck, liver or kidney cancer. Both conserved end residues are part of each CDR3. The order of the fields is clone size, V gene, D gene, J gene, CDR3 protein, CDR3 DNA. A D gene is named only where the DNA matches it firmly. Clone size, where shown, is once, few, many, or a class for clones that have expanded.

-	TRBV11-2	TRBD1	TRBJ2-7	CASSPLDRGSSYEQYF	TGTGCCAGCAGCCCCCTGGACAGGGGGAGCTCCTACGAGCAGTACTTC
-	TRBV7-2	-	TRBJ2-7	CASSLARTTHEQYF	TGTGCCAGCAGCTTAGCTCGGACTACCCACGAGCAGTACTTC
-	TRBV11-2	TRBD2	TRBJ2-5	CASSIGLAVSQETQYF	TGTGCCAGCAGCATCGGACTAGCCGTGTCGCAAGAGACCCAGTACTTC
-	TRBV28	-	TRBJ1-1	CASNLPRGNTEAFF	TGTGCCAGCAACCTGCCCCGGGGAAACACTGAAGCTTTCTTT
-	TRBV9	-	TRBJ2-1	CASSPQVSYNEQFF	TGTGCCAGCAGCCCCCAGGTCTCCTACAATGAGCAGTTCTTC
-	TRBV5-6	-	TRBJ2-2	CASSLGGRAGELFF	TGTGCCAGCAGCTTGGGGGGCCGGGCCGGGGAGCTGTTTTTT
-	TRBV27	TRBD2	TRBJ2-1	CASSLGALAGGPFNEQFF	TGTGCCAGCAGTTTAGGTGCTCTAGCGGGAGGGCCATTCAATGAGCAGTTCTTC
once	TRBV2	-	TRBJ2-1	CARAAPNNEQFF	TGTGCCAGGGCAGCCCCTAACAATGAGCAGTTCTTC
-	TRBV5-8	TRBD1	TRBJ1-1	CASSPGQGIRSTEAFF	TGTGCCAGCAGTCCGGGACAGGGTATTCGGAGCACTGAAGCTTTCTTT
-	TRBV5-1	TRBD2	TRBJ2-3	CASGLAGVDTQYF	TGCGCCAGCGGACTAGCGGGAGTGGATACGCAGTATTTT
once	TRBV5-1	TRBD2	TRBJ2-1	CASSLNPSGLSSYNEQFF	TGCGCCAGCAGCTTAAACCCTAGCGGTTTGAGCTCCTACAATGAGCAGTTCTTC
-	TRBV5-4	-	TRBJ1-5	CASSLGPSSLQPQHF	TGTGCCAGCAGCTTGGGTCCAAGTTCTTTACAGCCCCAGCATTTT
-	TRBV7-2	TRBD1	TRBJ1-4	CASSFSPTGEQEKLFF	TGTGCCAGCAGCTTCTCCCCGACAGGGGAACAGGAAAAACTGTTTTTT
once	TRBV5-1	-	TRBJ2-3	CASSLSGRGGTDTQYF	TGCGCCAGCAGCTTGAGCGGCAGGGGTGGCACAGATACGCAGTATTTT
few	TRBV9	-	TRBJ2-3	CASSAAGAPTDTQYF	TGTGCCAGCAGCGCCGCGGGGGCCCCCACAGATACGCAGTATTTT
-	TRBV7-2	-	TRBJ2-7	CASTLGGRGNNEQYF	TGTGCCAGCACTTTGGGTGGCAGGGGTAATAACGAGCAGTACTTC
-	TRBV5-1	-	TRBJ1-1	CASSLGPKTEAFF	TGCGCCAGCAGCCTTGGCCCGAAGACTGAAGCTTTCTTT
-	TRBV19	-	TRBJ1-2	CASSTVDSYGYTF	TGTGCCAGTAGTACCGTTGACAGCTATGGCTACACCTTC
-	TRBV15	-	TRBJ1-6	CATSRDIVRPNSPLHF	TGTGCCACCAGCAGAGATATTGTACGACCTAATTCACCCCTCCACTTT
few	TRBV7-2	-	TRBJ1-1	CASSPAGTTNTEAFF	TGTGCCAGCAGCCCAGCCGGGACAACGAACACTGAAGCTTTCTTT
-	TRBV27	TRBD2	TRBJ2-3	CASSPGGPGDTQYF	TGTGCCAGCAGTCCGGGGGGGCCTGGGGATACGCAGTATTTT
-	TRBV6-5	TRBD1	TRBJ2-7	CASSMADRGSYEQYF	TGTGCCAGCAGTATGGCGGACAGGGGCTCCTACGAGCAGTACTTC
-	TRBV29-1	TRBD1	TRBJ1-1	CSVGVGQGTEAFF	TGCAGCGTTGGGGTGGGACAGGGGACTGAAGCTTTCTTT
-	TRBV7-2	TRBD1	TRBJ1-6	CASSTLGGTAGFNSPLHF	TGTGCCAGCAGCACCTTAGGCGGGACAGCGGGTTTTAATTCACCCCTCCACTTT
-	TRBV7-2	-	TRBJ2-1	CASSTKSSYNEQFF	TGTGCCAGCAGCACTAAAAGCTCCTACAATGAGCAGTTCTTC
-	TRBV5-5	TRBD1	TRBJ2-7	CASSLGTGGPYEQYF	TGTGCCAGCAGCTTAGGGACAGGGGGCCCCTACGAGCAGTACTTC
few	TRBV5-1	-	TRBJ1-3	CASSLEGNTIYF	TGCGCCAGCAGCTTGGAAGGAAACACCATATATTTT
-	TRBV19	-	TRBJ1-1	CASSIDGRVFNTEAFF	TGTGCCAGTAGTATAGACGGGCGGGTTTTCAACACTGAAGCTTTCTTT
-	TRBV18	TRBD1	TRBJ1-1	CASSTGTAGEAFF	TGTGCCAGCTCAACCGGGACAGCGGGTGAAGCTTTCTTT
few	TRBV18	-	TRBJ1-1	CASSPLSSNTEAFF	TGTGCCAGCTCACCACTCTCGTCGAACACTGAAGCTTTCTTT
few	TRBV7-3	-	TRBJ1-1	CASSLIQGTEAFF	TGTGCCAGCAGCTTAATTCAGGGGACTGAAGCTTTCTTT
-	TRBV7-9	TRBD1	TRBJ2-1	CASRTTGGSYNEQFF	TGTGCCAGCAGGACGACAGGGGGGTCCTACAATGAGCAGTTCTTC
few	TRBV7-2	-	TRBJ1-2	CASSLALLQARNYGYTF	TGTGCCAGCAGCTTAGCGCTATTGCAGGCGAGGAACTATGGCTACACCTTC
-	TRBV4-1	TRBD1	TRBJ2-1	CASSPQRDSSYNEQFF	TGCGCCAGCAGCCCACAAAGGGACAGCTCCTACAATGAGCAGTTCTTC
few	TRBV18	-	TRBJ1-4	CASSPREDEKLFF	TGTGCCAGCTCACCGAGGGAGGATGAAAAACTGTTTTTT
-	TRBV18	-	TRBJ1-2	CASSSLGGTTNYGYTF	TGTGCCAGCTCATCCCTTGGGGGGACGACTAACTATGGCTACACCTTC
once	TRBV2	-	TRBJ2-5	CASTRTDTRETQYF	TGTGCCAGCACCCGGACGGATACGAGGGAGACCCAGTACTTC
-	TRBV7-6	-	TRBJ2-1	CASSLGPRNYNEQFF	TGTGCCAGCAGCTTAGGGCCGAGGAACTACAATGAGCAGTTCTTC
many	TRBV27	-	TRBJ1-3	CASSLRSGNTIYF	TGTGCCAGCAGTTTAAGGTCCGGAAACACCATATATTTT
-	TRBV18	-	TRBJ2-6	CASSPGVSGANVLTF	TGTGCCAGCTCACCAGGAGTCTCTGGGGCCAACGTCCTGACTTTC
-	TRBV5-4	-	TRBJ2-7	CASSPGRGLSYEQYF	TGTGCCAGCAGCCCGGGGAGGGGGCTATCCTACGAGCAGTACTTC
-	TRBV7-2	TRBD2	TRBJ2-3	CASSIRGGSGTDTQYF	TGTGCCAGCAGCATCCGGGGGGGGTCAGGGACAGATACGCAGTATTTT
-	TRBV7-9	TRBD2	TRBJ2-5	CASSLGAGGPLETQYF	TGTGCCAGCAGCTTAGGCGCGGGAGGCCCCCTAGAGACCCAGTACTTC
-	TRBV5-1	-	TRBJ1-3	CASSGTPDLSGNTIYF	TGCGCCAGCAGCGGGACGCCTGATCTCTCTGGAAACACCATATATTTT
-	TRBV7-9	TRBD1	TRBJ2-5	CASSQGGRRETQYF	TGTGCCAGCAGCCAAGGGGGCCGGAGGGAGACCCAGTACTTC